This T cell receptor beta chain is from a study of blood T cell repertoires in COVID-19. Study details: Sample material is recorded as cDNA or gDNA derived from T cells, B-cell-depleted T cells, or PBMCs.

This clone was counted once. TCRdb's copy holds only in-frame clones and misses some; the assay was immunoSEQ multiplex PCR. The data contain some 52,000 clones, 80% to 95% of them singletons. This CDR3 is 15 amino acids long. V was pared by 2 bases and J by 0 bases, with 5 bases of the junction left unmatched. Germline-derived CDR1 and CDR2 are SGHDT and YYEEEE. The sequence was collected from a human donor in a cohort sampled during active COVID-19. The chain is built from TRBV5-6 and TRBJ2-7; 7 bases fit TRBD1. Sequenced: peripheral blood. CDR3 region: CASSFPGQSSYEQYF. The CDR3 DNA follows: TGTGCCAGCAGCTTTCCGGGACAGAGCTCCTACGAGCAGTACTTC.